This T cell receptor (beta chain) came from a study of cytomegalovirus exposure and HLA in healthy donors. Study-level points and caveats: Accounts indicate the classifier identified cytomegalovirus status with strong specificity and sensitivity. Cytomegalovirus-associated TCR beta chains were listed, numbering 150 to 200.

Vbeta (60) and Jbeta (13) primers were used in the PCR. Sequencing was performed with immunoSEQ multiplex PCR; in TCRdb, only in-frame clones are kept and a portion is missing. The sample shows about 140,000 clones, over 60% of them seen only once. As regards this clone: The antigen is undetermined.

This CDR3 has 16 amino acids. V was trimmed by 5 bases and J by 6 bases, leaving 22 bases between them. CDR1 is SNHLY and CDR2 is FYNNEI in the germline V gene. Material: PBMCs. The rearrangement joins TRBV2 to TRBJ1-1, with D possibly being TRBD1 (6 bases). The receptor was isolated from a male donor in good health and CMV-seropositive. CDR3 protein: CASSRGDTLPGPEAFF. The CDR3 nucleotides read TGTGCCAGCAGTAGAGGGGACACCCTCCCGGGTCCTGAAGCTTTCTTT.